The 23 T cell receptor beta chains given below trace back to one sample, sequenced in a study of T cells after yellow fever vaccination (dated by TCRdb to between 2019 and 2020). The treatment or condition label of this sample denotes: live attenuated yellow fever vaccine strain. Preparation of the library involved 5' RACE. The sequencer listed for this sample is Illumina HiSeq 2500. In-frame beta chains were kept once TCRdb had trimmed the public reads at Q25 with fastp and called clones with MiXCR. Rows matching on CDR3 protein sequence are summarized as one entry with the most common DNA and genes. The table for this sample lists a few hundred thousand distinct CDR3 sequences; around 7% of them were counted only once. The ten largest clonotypes hold 0.85% of the sample. Sequenced here: CD4+ T cells sorted from PBMCs, sampled 15 days after the yellow fever booster vaccination. The receptors were sampled from a young man who received the YFV17D yellow fever vaccine.

This clonotype was detected only a few times. The chain recombines TRBV27 with TRBJ2-3; maybe TRBD2 (5 bases). The CDR3 has 15 residues. With 3 bases removed from V and 2 bases from J, the gap between germline ends came to 12 bases. Germline V lookup: CDR1 MNHEY, CDR2 SMNVEV (reference sequence). The CDR3 here is CASSLRRAVTDTQYF. CDR3 coding DNA: TGTGCCAGCAGTTTGCGGAGAGCGGTCACAGATACGCAGTATTTT.

V and J are TRBV20-1 and TRBJ2-2; D tentatively fits TRBD1 or TRBD2 (6 bases each). CDR1 is DFQATT and CDR2 is SNEGSKA in the germline V gene (reference sequence). The ends were cut back, 1 base at V and 2 bases at J, with 17 bases in the middle. CDR3 size: 17 residues. The CDR3 sequence: CSARGATGGTNTGELFF. Here the CDR3 DNA reads TGCAGTGCTAGAGGTGCGACCGGGGGCACTAACACCGGGGAGCTGTTTTTT.

The chain uses TRBV5-1 and TRBJ2-1; possibly TRBD1 or TRBD2 for D (5 bases each). The V and J ends lost 4 bases and 0 bases respectively, with 14 bases between them. The CDR3 sequence is 16 residues long. Germline lookup yields CDR1 SGHRS and CDR2 YFSETQ. The CDR3 DNA sequence: TGCGCCAGCAGCCGTTCCGGGACGGTCTCCTACAATGAGCAGTTCTTC. Amino acids: CASSRSGTVSYNEQFF.

This clonotype was recorded at least ten times. The chain employs TRBV7-2 and TRBJ2-7; no clear D gene. From germline, CDR1 is SGHTA and CDR2 FQGNSA. The CDR3 has 10 residues. The V gene lost 9 bases and the J gene lost 4 bases, with 7 bases spanning the gap. For the CDR3, the DNA is TGTGCCAGGAGGTGGTACGAGCAGTACTTC. Its protein is CARRWYEQYF.

Points on this clonotype: The germline gene is not matched at one end of the junction; a read error may be the cause. This chain joins TRBV5-6 and TRBJ2-7; possibly TRBD1 or TRBD2 for D (6 bases each). This CDR3 is 15 amino acids long. Germline V gene lookup returns CDR1 SGHDT and CDR2 YYEEEE. CDR3 sequence reads: CAISPGGLGLNEQYF. CDR3 nucleotide sequence: TGTGCCATCAGCCCCGGGGGCCTTGGGTTGAACGAGCAGTACTTC.

This clonotype came up many times. This rearrangement joins TRBV9 to TRBJ2-3; D is undetermined. Germline CDR1 is SGDLS and CDR2 is YYNGEE. Trimming removed 4 bases from V and 4 bases from J, with 10 bases in between. The CDR3 consists of 13 residues. The CDR3: CASSNNRADTQYF. CDR3 nucleotide sequence: TGTGCCAGCAGCAACAACCGGGCAGATACGCAGTATTTT. The complete variable domain, with remaining parts taken from reference TRBV9 and TRBJ2-3, reads DSGVTQTPKHLITATGQRVTLRCSPRSGDLSVYWYQQSLDQGLQFLIQYYNGEERAKGNILERFSAQQFPDLHSELNLSSLELGDSALYFCASSNNRADTQYFGPGTRLTVL.

The chain has TRBV10-1 and TRBJ1-1, with D possibly matching TRBD1 (6 bases). The V and J ends lost 6 bases and 6 bases respectively, with 11 bases between them. Germline values: CDR1 WNHNN, CDR2 SYGVQD (reference sequence). The length of the CDR3 is 12 residues. The DNA for the CDR3 is TGCGCCAGCAGCCCGGGGACATCTGAAGCTTTCTTT. Translated: CASSPGTSEAFF.

As to this clonotype: A much larger clone lies a single base off, so this may be a read error. The chain combines TRBV12-3 or TRBV12-4 with TRBJ2-5; 9 bases agree with TRBD1. The CDR3 runs 15 residues. The CDR3 DNA reads as TGTGCCAGCAGTTGGGGACAGGGCCCCCGGGAGACCCATTACTTC. This encodes CASSWGQGPRETHYF.

The chain has TRBV11-3 and TRBJ2-1; TRBD1 is a possible D gene (6 bases). Looked up from germline, CDR1 is SGHNT and CDR2 is YENEEA. With 2 bases removed from V and 4 bases from J, the gap between germline ends came to 12 bases. This CDR3 comprises 15 residues. CDR3 region: CASSLMGAAYNEQFF. The CDR3 coding sequence is TGTGCCAGCAGCTTAATGGGGGCAGCTTACAATGAGCAGTTCTTC.

This clonotype was counted a few times. J is TRBJ2-1 and V is TRBV20-1; 7 bases match TRBD2. V shed 3 bases and J 7 bases; nucleotides not matched to a gene: 9. This CDR3 has 14 residues. Germline V gene lookup returns CDR1 DFQATT and CDR2 SNEGSKA (reference sequence). CDR3 DNA: TGCAGTGCTAGGGGGCCCGAAGCGGGAAATGAGCAGTTCTTC. Its translation: CSARGPEAGNEQFF.

The rearrangement links TRBV24-1 to TRBJ2-5, with D tentatively TRBD1 or TRBD2 (5 bases each). Germline assignment: CDR1 KGHDR and CDR2 SFDVKD. The CDR3 totals 15 residues. V was cut by 3 bases and J by 2 bases, with 12 bases left in between. CDR3 sequence reads: CATSDPRGQQETQYF. The CDR3 DNA reads as TGTGCCACCAGTGATCCCCGGGGCCAGCAAGAGACCCAGTACTTC.

This clonotype turned up a few times. The chain is built from TRBV7-6 and TRBJ1-2; D is perhaps TRBD1 (6 bases). Germline values: CDR1 SGHVS, CDR2 FNYEAQ. V shed 5 bases and J shed 6 bases, with 19 bases lying between them. The CDR3 is made up of 15 amino acids. The DNA of the CDR3 is TGTGCCAGCAGCCCTAATCCGGGACAAGTCCATGGCTACACCTTC. Amino acid sequence: CASSPNPGQVHGYTF.

This clonotype appeared a few times. The V gene is TRBV6-6, the J gene TRBJ1-5; no definite D call. Germline CDR1 reads MNHNY; CDR2 reads SVGAGI (reference sequence). This CDR3 has 13 amino acids. The V and J ends lost 7 bases and 0 bases respectively, with 7 bases between them. The CDR3 DNA reads TGTGCCAGCACTCTCTATAGCAATCAGCCCCAGCATTTT. It codes for CASTLYSNQPQHF.

This clonotype was picked up many times. The CDR3 DNA is TGTGCCAGCTCACCCGGCGGGAACTACGAGCAGTACTTC. It translates to CASSPGGNYEQYF. The chain carries TRBV18 and TRBJ2-7; tentative D call: TRBD2 (6 bases). This CDR3 has 13 residues. In germline, CDR1 is KGHSH, CDR2 LQKENI. The ends were cut back, 3 bases at V and 3 bases at J, with 9 bases in the middle.

The rearrangement links TRBV28 to TRBJ1-3, with no clear D. Trimming removed 6 bases from V and 0 bases from J, with 18 bases in between. Germline V gene sequence: CDR1 MDHEN, CDR2 SYDVKM. CDR3 length: 17 amino acids. This CDR3 is CASRSRTPSVSGNTIYF. In nucleotides, the CDR3 is TGTGCCAGCAGATCGAGGACCCCGAGCGTCTCTGGAAACACCATATATTTT.

This clonotype came up a few times. The chain recombines TRBV20-1 with TRBJ2-1; 10 bases are a match to TRBD2. The germline V gene encodes CDR1 DFQATT and CDR2 SNEGSKA (reference sequence). The trim removed 3 bases at V and 11 bases at J, leaving 13 bases unmatched. CDR3 length equals 15 residues. CDR3 in DNA: TGCAGTGCTAGTGGGGCTAGCGGGAGTTCGGAACAGCAGTTCTTC. Protein product: CSASGASGSSEQQFF.

This clonotype was observed a single time. It may be a read error: a sequence one base away is much more abundant. The chain joins TRBV20-1 to TRBJ1-5; D is ambiguous. The CDR3 is made up of 14 amino acids. V was cut by 5 bases and J by 0 bases, with 11 bases left in between. Germline CDR1 reads DFQATT; CDR2 reads SNEGSKA (reference sequence). The CDR3 DNA sequence: TGCAGTGCTCGGAGAGCCCATAGCAATCAGCCCCAGCATTTT. Translated: CSARRAHSNQPQHF.

In its sample, this clonotype was seen a few times. The chain joins TRBV14 to TRBJ2-7; possible D gene TRBD1, 6 bases. The CDR3 runs 11 residues. V lost 3 bases to trimming and J lost 13 bases, with 13 bases between them. Germline CDR1 SGHDN, CDR2 FVKESK. The CDR3 is CASSQDSPPYF. CDR3 in DNA: TGTGCCAGCAGCCAGGACAGTCCGCCCTACTTC. The whole variable domain, filled in from reference TRBV14 and TRBJ2-7, reads EAGVTQFPSHSVIEKGQTVTLRCDPISGHDNLYWYRRVMGKEIKFLLHFVKESKQDESGMPNNRFLAERTGGTYSTLKVQPAELEDSGVYFCASSQDSPPYFGPGTRLTVT.

This clonotype was counted between two and nine times. The chain recombines TRBV6-5 with TRBJ2-1; tentative D call: TRBD1 (5 bases). Germline V gene sequence: CDR1 MNHEY, CDR2 SVGAGI. This CDR3 region has 15 residues. Trimming shortened V by 3 bases and J by 3 bases, and 12 bases separated the two germline ends. As DNA, the CDR3 is TGTGCCAGCAGTTATTTCAGTAGGGGCTACAATGAGCAGTTCTTC. This translates into CASSYFSRGYNEQFF.

In this sample, this clonotype turned up many times. The rearrangement joins TRBV6-1 to TRBJ2-5; the D gene is possibly TRBD2 (7 bases). The ends were cut back, 6 bases at V and 1 base at J, with 15 bases in the middle. CDR3 length: 15 residues. CDR1 and CDR2 from the germline V gene are MNHNS and SASEGT. The CDR3 DNA sequence: TGTGCCAGCAGCTGGAGCGGGGACACCCAAGAGACCCAGTACTTC. Protein product: CASSWSGDTQETQYF.

V is TRBV19 and J is TRBJ1-5, with D possibly being TRBD1 (5 bases). In germline, CDR1 is LNHDA, CDR2 SQIVND (reference sequence). V was pared by 6 bases and J by 6 bases, with 21 bases between. The CDR3 extends over 16 amino acids. The CDR3, as DNA: TGTGCCAGTAGCACAGGATGGAACTTCGAAACTCAGCCCCAGCATTTT. As protein: CASSTGWNFETQPQHF.

The sample holds many counts of this clonotype. The V call is TRBV9, the J call TRBJ2-1; D gene ambiguous. Trimming pared 0 bases from V and 6 bases from J, leaving 13 bases between. CDR1 is SGDLS and CDR2 is YYNGEE in the germline V gene. This CDR3 comprises 15 residues. CDR3 bases: TGTGCCAGCAGCGTAGCCCCTATCGAGACCAATGAGCAGTTCTTC. Amino acids: CASSVAPIETNEQFF.

The CDR3 sequence: CASSQNLGSYNEQFF. CDR3 in DNA: TGTGCCAGCAGCCAAAACTTAGGATCCTACAATGAGCAGTTCTTC. The rearrangement uses TRBV3-1 and TRBJ2-1; D is unresolved. V lost 2 bases, J lost 1 base, and 9 bases lay in between. Germline loops: CDR1 LGHDT, CDR2 YNNKEL (reference sequence). This CDR3 has 15 residues.